Here is one T cell receptor (beta chain) with its context. Its antigen is currently unknown. This specimen comes from a study of OX40 agonist ivuxolimab in advanced cancers. Whole-study context: The patients received ivuxolimab by intravenous route every 2 weeks at 0.01 to 10 mg/kg. Of the participants, about 40% had some prior anti-PD-1, anti-PD-L1 or anti-CTLA-4 therapy, which was allowed.

This CDR3 has 15 amino acids. CDR1 is LNHNV and CDR2 is YYDKDF in the germline V gene (reference sequence). V lost 0 bases and J 0 bases, leaving 8 bases between the germline ends. The protocol was immunoSEQ multiplex PCR, while the TCRdb copy is restricted to in-frame clones and leaves out a portion. The sample has 80,000 or so clones; around 90% are singletons. Whole-study results and caveats: Partial responders dosed at 0.1-3.0 mg/kg displayed clonal expansion ranking among the lowest. At 0.1 to 3.0 mg/kg and by week 6, CD4+ and CD8+ T cells in the blood had expanded clonally.

J is TRBJ2-5 and V is TRBV15, with D unresolved. This specimen was CD4+ or CD8+ T cells sorted from blood, taken in a trial of the OX40 agonist ivuxolimab. The TCR originated in an adult with an advanced solid tumor such as melanoma, head and neck, liver or kidney cancer. Here the CDR3 DNA reads TGTGCCACCAGCAGAGAGTTATCGGACCAAGAGACCCAGTACTTC. It encodes CATSRELSDQETQYF.